This T cell receptor beta chain emerged from a study of STAT5B mutations in CD4+ large granular lymphocyte leukemia. General study results and limits: 8/27 top patient clones versus 2/35 control clones were TRBV06-family.

TCRdb's table, derived via immunoSEQ multiplex PCR, lists solely in-frame clones and lacks some. The table has tens of thousands of clones, around 71% seen once. V lost 4 bases and J lost 7, with 15 bases in between. The CDR3 is made up of 15 amino acids. Germline values: CDR1 SGHRS, CDR2 YFSETQ. This clone showed up just a few times. The antigen is unknown. This receptor was identified in a human donor in good health. V is TRBV5-1 and J is TRBJ1-6; possible D gene TRBD1, 6 bases. The sample was CD4+ T cells from blood buffy coats. This chain's CDR3 is CASSPGHSVNSPLHF. The CDR3 DNA sequence: TGCGCCAGCAGCCCGGGACACTCGGTGAATTCACCCCTCCACTTT.